Listed below are T cell receptor beta chains from one sample, sequenced in a study of identical twins. In TCRdb, the 5' RACE reads were re-called with MiXCR into one record per CDR3 protein. The sample contains 500,000 to 650,000 distinct CDR3 sequences, approximately 20% of which appear only once. These data were likewise used in another study, on yellow fever vaccine responses in identical twins.

Input material: CD4+ T cells sorted from blood. The source is a woman aged 18-30 years in good health. Each CDR3 is given with its conserved first and last residue. D genes are given only for firm matches. Clone size appears in some rows only: once, few, many, or a class for an expanded clone.

size	J	V	D	DNA	CDR3
NA	TRBJ2-3	TRBV24-1	TRBD2	TGTGCCACCAGGCGGGGGGGCACAGATACGCAGTATTTT	CATRRGGTDTQYF
few	TRBJ2-6	TRBV10-3	TRBD1	TGTGCCATCAGTGAACCCCCGACAGGGCGGGCCAACGTCCTGACTTTC	CAISEPPTGRANVLTF
few	TRBJ2-3	TRBV20-1	NA	TGCAGTGCCAACCCGAACACAGATACGCAGTATTTT	CSANPNTDTQYF
NA	TRBJ2-1	TRBV20-1	TRBD1	TGCAGTGCCCCCGGGACAGGGTACAATGAGCAGTTCTTC	CSAPGTGYNEQFF
NA	TRBJ1-5	TRBV12-3/TRBV12-4	NA	TGTGCCAGCAGCCCTGCAGGGTCTGTCGGCAATCAGCCCCAGCATTTT	CASSPAGSVGNQPQHF
NA	TRBJ2-1	TRBV12-3/TRBV12-4	NA	NA	CASSSSGYRRGGEQFF
NA	TRBJ2-2	TRBV5-5	TRBD1	TGTGCCAGCAGCTTGGGGACAGGGATTGGCGGGGAGCTGTTTTTT	CASSLGTGIGGELFF
NA	TRBJ1-3	TRBV7-9	NA	TGTGCCAGCAGCCCGGGTGGCACCATATATTTT	CASSPGGTIYF
few	TRBJ2-3	TRBV7-3	TRBD2	TGTGCCAGCAGCCCTTATCTGCGGGAGAGCACAGATACGCAGTATTTT	CASSPYLRESTDTQYF
few	TRBJ1-5	TRBV5-1	TRBD1	TGCGCCAGCAGCTTGCCGGGACAGGGGGACCAGCCCCAGCATTTT	CASSLPGQGDQPQHF
NA	TRBJ2-1	TRBV19	TRBD2	TGTGCCACCAAGACGGGGATGGCGGGAGGATGGAATGAGCAGTTCTTC	CATKTGMAGGWNEQFF
NA	TRBJ2-7	TRBV11-1	NA	TGTGCCAGCAGCGATACCTACGAGCAGTACTTC	CASSDTYEQYF
NA	TRBJ1-5	TRBV29-1	NA	TGCAGCGTCCAATTGGCTGGCAATCAGCCCCAGCATTTT	CSVQLAGNQPQHF
few	TRBJ2-1	TRBV20-1	TRBD1	TGCAGTGCTAGAGATCCTGGGACAGGGTTAGTCAATGAGCAGTTCTTC	CSARDPGTGLVNEQFF
NA	TRBJ1-3	TRBV25-1	NA	TGTGCCAGCAGTCGGACAACTGGAAACACCATATATTTT	CASSRTTGNTIYF
NA	TRBJ2-3	TRBV20-1	TRBD2	TGCAGTGCTCGGACTAGCGGGGGGACTAGCACAGATACGCAGTATTTT	CSARTSGGTSTDTQYF
once	TRBJ2-5	TRBV11-2	NA	TGTGCCAGCAGCTTTGACGCGCCGAGGGGAACCCAGTACTTC	CASSFDAPRGTQYF
few	TRBJ1-4	TRBV7-9	NA	TGTGCCAGCAGCCCCATTAGCTTAGTGCGTGAAAAACTGTTTTTT	CASSPISLVREKLFF
NA	TRBJ1-6	TRBV3-1	NA	TGTGCCAGCAGCCAGGGTGCTGGGAATTCACCCCTCCACTTT	CASSQGAGNSPLHF
few	TRBJ2-5	TRBV20-1	TRBD2	TGCAGTGCCACTCCGGCTAGCGGGAGTTTAGAGACCCAGTACTTC	CSATPASGSLETQYF
NA	TRBJ2-1	TRBV10-2	TRBD2	TGCGCCAGCAGTGGCGCGGGGGGGGCCGGGAATGAGCAGTTCTTC	CASSGAGGAGNEQFF
NA	TRBJ1-1	TRBV11-2	NA	TGTGCGGTCCGGGATAACACTGAAGCTTTCTTT	CAVRDNTEAFF
few	TRBJ2-7	TRBV20-1	TRBD2	TGCAGTGCCCCCTTGGTATTTGGGGAGGGTTCGACCTACGAGCAGTACTTC	CSAPLVFGEGSTYEQYF
many	TRBJ2-2	TRBV3-1	NA	TGTGCCAGCACCCACAGGGTTAACACCGGGGAGCTGTTTTTT	CASTHRVNTGELFF
few	TRBJ2-6	TRBV5-1	NA	TGCGCCAGCAGCTTGGCCATTTCCTCTGGGGCCAACGTCCTGACTTTC	CASSLAISSGANVLTF
few	TRBJ1-1	TRBV6-1	TRBD1	TGTGCCAGCAAGCTGGGACAGGCGAACACTGAAGCTTTCTTT	CASKLGQANTEAFF
once	TRBJ2-2	TRBV6-1	TRBD2	TGTGCCAGCAGATCCGGGACTAGTCCGAACACCGGGGAGCTGTTTTTT	CASRSGTSPNTGELFF
NA	TRBJ2-3	TRBV29-1	NA	TGCAGCGTTCTCAGGGGAAGCACAGATACGCAGTATTTT	CSVLRGSTDTQYF
many	TRBJ1-1	TRBV12-3/TRBV12-4	NA	TGTGCCAGCAGTTTAATGGGTTCGAACACTGAAGCTTTCTTT	CASSLMGSNTEAFF
few	TRBJ2-2	TRBV5-1	NA	TGCGCCAGCAGCCCGGCAGGAATCACCGGGGAGCTGTTTTTT	CASSPAGITGELFF
NA	TRBJ1-1	TRBV6-1	NA	TGTGCCAGCAGTGAAAACAGCTTGAACACTGAAGCTTTCTTT	CASSENSLNTEAFF
few	TRBJ2-3	TRBV9	NA	TGTGCCAGCAGCCCAGACAAGGGGGGGGGCCGAACAGATACGCAGTATTTT	CASSPDKGGGRTDTQYF
few	TRBJ1-1	TRBV3-1	NA	TGTGCCAGCAGCCCTACGGGACCCATTGGGACTGAAGCTTTCTTT	CASSPTGPIGTEAFF
NA	TRBJ2-2	TRBV5-1	NA	TGCGCCAGCAGCTTGATGGAGGCCGTTGGATCCGGGGAGCTGTTTTTT	CASSLMEAVGSGELFF
NA	TRBJ2-5	TRBV18	NA	TGTGCCAGCTCATCGGGACTTGAACAAGAGACCCAGTACTTC	CASSSGLEQETQYF
NA	TRBJ2-6	TRBV28	NA	TGTGCCAGCAGTCGGGCGACAGCCCCTGGGGCCAACGTCCTGACTTTC	CASSRATAPGANVLTF
NA	TRBJ1-1	TRBV10-3	TRBD1	TGTGCCATCAGTGAGTTGGGACAGGCGAAAACTGAAGCTTTCTTT	CAISELGQAKTEAFF
few	TRBJ2-7	TRBV20-1	TRBD2	TGCAGTGGTACGCTAGCGGGAGTCGCCCACGAGCAGTACTTC	CSGTLAGVAHEQYF
many	TRBJ2-2	TRBV9	TRBD1	TGTGCCAGCAGCGGGACAGGGGGGACCGGGGAGCTGTTTTTT	CASSGTGGTGELFF
NA	TRBJ2-7	TRBV6-5	NA	TGTGCCAGCAGTTCCCTAAGCGGAGGATATATCGAGCAGTACTTC	CASSSLSGGYIEQYF
NA	TRBJ2-2	TRBV12-3/TRBV12-4	TRBD2	TGTGCCAGCAGTTTGGCGGGGGGTCTGAACACCGGGGAGCTGTTTTTT	CASSLAGGLNTGELFF
few	TRBJ2-2	TRBV7-3	TRBD1	TGTGCCAGCAGCTTAAATCCGGGGCAGGGGGCAGGGGAGCTGTTTTTT	CASSLNPGQGAGELFF